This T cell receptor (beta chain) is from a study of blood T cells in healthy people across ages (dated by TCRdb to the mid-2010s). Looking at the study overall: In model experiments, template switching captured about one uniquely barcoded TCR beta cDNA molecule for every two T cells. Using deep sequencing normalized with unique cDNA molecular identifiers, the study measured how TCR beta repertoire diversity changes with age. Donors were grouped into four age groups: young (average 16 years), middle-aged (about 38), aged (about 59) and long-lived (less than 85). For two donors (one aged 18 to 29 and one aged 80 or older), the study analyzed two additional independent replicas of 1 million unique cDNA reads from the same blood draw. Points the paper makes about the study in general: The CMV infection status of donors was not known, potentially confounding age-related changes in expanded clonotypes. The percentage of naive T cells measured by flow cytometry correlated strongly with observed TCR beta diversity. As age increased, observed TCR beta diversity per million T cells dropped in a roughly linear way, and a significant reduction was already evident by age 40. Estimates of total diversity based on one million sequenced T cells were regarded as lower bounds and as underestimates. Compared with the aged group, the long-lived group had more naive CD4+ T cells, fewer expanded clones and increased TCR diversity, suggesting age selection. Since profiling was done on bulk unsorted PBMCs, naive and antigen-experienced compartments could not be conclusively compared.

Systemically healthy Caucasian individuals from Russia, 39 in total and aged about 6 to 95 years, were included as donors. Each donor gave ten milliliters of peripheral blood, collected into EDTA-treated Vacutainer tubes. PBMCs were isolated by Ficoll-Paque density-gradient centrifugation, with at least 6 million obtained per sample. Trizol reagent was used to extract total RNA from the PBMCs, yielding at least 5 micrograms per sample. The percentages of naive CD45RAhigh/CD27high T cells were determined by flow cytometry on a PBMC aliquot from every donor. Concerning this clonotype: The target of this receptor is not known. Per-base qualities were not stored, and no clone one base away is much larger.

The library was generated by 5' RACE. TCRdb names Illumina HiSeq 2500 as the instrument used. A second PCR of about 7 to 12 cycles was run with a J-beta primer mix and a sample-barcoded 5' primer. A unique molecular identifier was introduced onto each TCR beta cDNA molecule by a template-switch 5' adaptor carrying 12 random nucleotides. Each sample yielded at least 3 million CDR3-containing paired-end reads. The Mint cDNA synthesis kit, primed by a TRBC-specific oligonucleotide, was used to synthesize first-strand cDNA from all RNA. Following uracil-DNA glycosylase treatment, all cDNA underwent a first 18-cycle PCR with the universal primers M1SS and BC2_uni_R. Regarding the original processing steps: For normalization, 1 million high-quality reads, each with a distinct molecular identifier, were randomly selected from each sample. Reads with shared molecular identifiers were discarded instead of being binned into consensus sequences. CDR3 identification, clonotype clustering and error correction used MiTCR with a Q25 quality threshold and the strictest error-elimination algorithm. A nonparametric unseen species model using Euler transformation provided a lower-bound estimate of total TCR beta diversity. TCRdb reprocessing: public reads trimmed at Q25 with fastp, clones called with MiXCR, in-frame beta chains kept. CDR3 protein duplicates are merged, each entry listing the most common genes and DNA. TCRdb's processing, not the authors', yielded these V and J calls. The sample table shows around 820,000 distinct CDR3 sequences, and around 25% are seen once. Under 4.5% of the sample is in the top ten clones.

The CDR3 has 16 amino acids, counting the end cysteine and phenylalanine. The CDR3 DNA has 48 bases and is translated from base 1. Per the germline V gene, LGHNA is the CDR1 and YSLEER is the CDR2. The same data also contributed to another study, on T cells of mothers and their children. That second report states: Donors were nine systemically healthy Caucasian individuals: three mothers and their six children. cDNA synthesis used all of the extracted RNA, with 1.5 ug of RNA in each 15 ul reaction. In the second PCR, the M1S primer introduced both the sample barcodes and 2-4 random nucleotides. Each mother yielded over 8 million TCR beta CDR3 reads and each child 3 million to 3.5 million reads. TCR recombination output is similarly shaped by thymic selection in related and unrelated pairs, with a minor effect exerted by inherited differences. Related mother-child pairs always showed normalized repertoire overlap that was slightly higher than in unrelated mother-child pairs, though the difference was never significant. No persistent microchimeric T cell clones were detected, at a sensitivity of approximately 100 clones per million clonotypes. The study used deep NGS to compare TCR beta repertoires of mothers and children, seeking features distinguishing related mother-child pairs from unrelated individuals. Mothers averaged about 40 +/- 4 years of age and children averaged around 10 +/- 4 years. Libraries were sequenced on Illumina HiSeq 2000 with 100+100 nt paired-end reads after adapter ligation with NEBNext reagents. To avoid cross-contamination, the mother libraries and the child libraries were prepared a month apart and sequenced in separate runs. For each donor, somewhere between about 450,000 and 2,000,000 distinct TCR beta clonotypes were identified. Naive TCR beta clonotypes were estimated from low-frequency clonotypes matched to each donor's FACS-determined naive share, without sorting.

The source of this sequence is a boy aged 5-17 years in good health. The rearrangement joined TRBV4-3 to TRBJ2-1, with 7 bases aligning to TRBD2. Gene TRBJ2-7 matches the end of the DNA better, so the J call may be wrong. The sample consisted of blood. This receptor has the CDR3 CASSQNPGTNSYEQYF. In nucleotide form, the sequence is TGCGCCAGCAGCCAAAACCCCGGGACTAACTCCTACGAGCAGTACTTC.